The 30 T cell receptor beta chains below all came from one sample that was sequenced in a study of chemoradiotherapy in HPV16-positive cancers. Generated by immunoSEQ multiplex PCR, the TCRdb table keeps only in-frame clones and is missing some. The table includes under 15,000 clones, around nine tenths detected once. The specimen was blood, collected from a patient who underwent chemoradiotherapy. The receptors stem from a human donor with HPV-associated anogenital cancer.

This clone was recorded only once. The chain recombines TRBV6-5 with TRBJ2-5; D might be TRBD1 (5 bases). This CDR3 contains 14 residues. Between the trimmed V and J ends, which lost 5 bases and 1 base, there was a span of 11 bases. Per germline, CDR1 MNHEY and CDR2 SVGAGI. The CDR3 reads CASSRRQIQETQYF. DNA of the CDR3: TGTGCCAGCAGTCGCCGACAGATCCAAGAGACCCAGTACTTC.

The V and J genes are TRBV7-7 and TRBJ2-5; 14 bases are a match to TRBD2. The trim removed 4 bases at V and 4 bases at J, leaving 2 bases unmatched. CDR1 and CDR2 from the germline V gene are SSHAT and FNYEAQ (reference sequence). The CDR3 spans 15 residues. The CDR3 loop is CASSSGLAGGETQYF. The CDR3 bases are TGTGCCAGCAGCTCCGGACTAGCGGGGGGAGAGACCCAGTACTTC.

The chain combines TRBV18 with TRBJ2-6, with D hard to call. Trimming cost V 2 bases and J 0 bases, with 5 bases left between them. The CDR3 is made up of 15 amino acids. The germline V gene has CDR1 KGHSH and CDR2 LQKENI. CDR3 sequence: CASSPRSSGANVLTF. CDR3 in DNA: TGTGCCAGCTCACCAAGGAGCTCTGGGGCCAACGTCCTGACTTTC.

V usage is TRBV19 and J usage is TRBJ1-5; TRBD1 matches 9 bases. Unmatched junction bases numbered 6, after V lost 0 bases and J lost 6 bases. The CDR3 length is 16 residues. Germline V gene sequence: CDR1 LNHDA, CDR2 SQIVND (reference sequence). CDR3 sequence reads: CASSIDAPGQGQPQHF. CDR3 DNA sequence: TGTGCCAGTAGTATAGATGCCCCGGGACAGGGTCAGCCCCAGCATTTT.

The chain joins TRBV27 to TRBJ2-3, with 8 bases fitting TRBD1. Germline V gene data show CDR1 as MNHEY and CDR2 as SMNVEV (reference sequence). V lost 5 bases, J lost 3 bases, and 19 bases stayed unmatched. CDR3 length equals 19 residues. The CDR3 spells CASSQLDYVGTGQTDTQYF. As DNA, the CDR3 is TGTGCCAGCAGTCAATTGGATTACGTCGGGACAGGACAAACAGATACGCAGTATTTT.

The chain has TRBV6-5 and TRBJ1-1; 7 nucleotides match TRBD1. The germline V gene has CDR1 MNHEY and CDR2 SVGAGI. CDR3 size: 14 residues. J was trimmed by 2 bases and V by 7 bases; bases with no gene match: 7. The CDR3 reads CASIMTGRNTEAFF. The DNA of the CDR3 is TGTGCCAGCATCATGACAGGGAGAAACACTGAAGCTTTCTTT.

The genes are TRBV18 and TRBJ1-5; D perhaps matches TRBD1 (6 bases). The CDR3 consists of 14 residues. V lost 4 bases and J 4 bases, leaving 11 bases between the germline ends. Per the germline V gene, CDR1 is KGHSH and CDR2 is LQKENI. CDR3 in DNA: TGTGCCAGCTCACTGGACAGAAGAAATCAGCCCCAGCATTTT. Protein: CASSLDRRNQPQHF.

The chain is built from TRBV6-1 and TRBJ1-1; D is unresolved. CDR3 length: 13 residues. Per the germline V gene, CDR1 is MNHNS and CDR2 is SASEGT. V lost 4 bases and J 1 base, leaving 7 bases between the germline ends. CDR3 sequence (DNA): TGTGCCAGCAGTGCGCGACAGAACACTGAAGCTTTCTTT. The encoded protein is CASSARQNTEAFF.

The V call is TRBV18, the J call TRBJ1-3, with D possibly being TRBD1 (6 bases). In germline, CDR1 is KGHSH, CDR2 LQKENI. This CDR3 spans 16 amino acids. Trimming removed 2 bases from V and 5 bases from J, with 16 bases in between. CDR3 sequence (DNA): TGTGCCAGCTCACCAGCTGTACAGGGAACCAGAAACACCATATATTTT. Amino acids: CASSPAVQGTRNTIYF.

V usage is TRBV11-2 and J usage is TRBJ2-3; 11 bases fit TRBD2. The CDR3 totals 16 residues. The germline V gene has CDR1 SGHAT and CDR2 FQNNGV. Trimming removed 3 bases from V and 5 bases from J; junction bases left unmatched: 7. CDR3 sequence (DNA): TGTGCCAGCAGCTTCTATAGCGGGGGGGCAGGAGATACGCAGTATTTT. This gives the protein CASSFYSGGAGDTQYF.

The chain employs TRBV19 and TRBJ2-7; 10 bases line up with TRBD1. The germline V gene encodes CDR1 LNHDA and CDR2 SQIVND (reference sequence). The CDR3 covers 15 residues. V lost 5 bases and J lost 2; bases outside the gene matches: 6. CDR3 sequence (DNA): TGTGCCAGTAGTCCCTCGGGACAGGGGCCCTACGAGCAGTACGTC. As protein: CASSPSGQGPYEQYV.

The chain has TRBV2 and TRBJ2-7; D remains ambiguous. The CDR3 spans 15 residues. Trimming removed 4 bases at V and 1 base at J, with 14 bases between. The germline CDR1 and CDR2 sequences are SNHLY and FYNNEI. In nucleotides, the CDR3 is TGTGCCAGCAGTGTTAAGGTTGGGGTGTCCTACGAGCAGTACGTC. Amino acid sequence: CASSVKVGVSYEQYV.

The V and J genes are TRBV28 and TRBJ1-1, with a tentative D call TRBD1 (5 bases). The CDR3 totals 15 residues. Trimming pared 4 bases from V and 0 bases from J, leaving 12 bases between. Germline V gene sequence: CDR1 MDHEN, CDR2 SYDVKM. CDR3 amino acids: CASSSRQRVNTEAFF. The CDR3 nucleotides are TGTGCCAGCAGTTCCAGACAGAGAGTGAACACTGAAGCTTTCTTT.

V and J are TRBV6-1 and TRBJ1-3; D is uncertain. V lost 2 bases and J lost 4, with 9 bases in between. This CDR3 comprises 14 residues. Germline-derived CDR1 and CDR2 are MNHNS and SASEGT. The CDR3 loop reads CASSEQWSGNTIYF. The CDR3 DNA reads as TGTGCCAGCAGTGAACAATGGTCCGGAAACACCATATATTTT.

This clone was seen only a few times. V usage is TRBV2 and J usage is TRBJ1-2, with 9 bases matching TRBD1. Unmatched junction bases numbered 10, after V lost 5 bases and J lost 3 bases. This CDR3 has 16 residues. From germline, CDR1 is SNHLY and CDR2 FYNNEI. The CDR3 DNA reads TGTGCCAGCAGTAGGGGTAGACAGGGGGAGGACTATGGCTACACCTTC. Encoded protein: CASSRGRQGEDYGYTF. The variable domain in full, with the rest retrieved from reference TRBV2 and TRBJ1-2, is EPEVTQTPSHQVTQMGQEVILRCVPISNHLYFYWYRQILGQKVEFLVSFYNNEISEKSEIFDDQFSVERPDGSNFTLKIRSTKLEDSAMYFCASSRGRQGEDYGYTFGSGTRLTVV.

The chain couples TRBV5-1 to TRBJ1-6; D ambiguous. V lost 0 bases and J 0 bases, leaving 4 bases between the germline ends. Germline assignment: CDR1 SGHRS and CDR2 YFSETQ. This CDR3 is built from 15 residues. Written as DNA, the CDR3 is TGCGCCAGCAGCTTGGATAGCTCCTATAATTCACCCCTCCACTTT. It specifies CASSLDSSYNSPLHF.

The rearrangement joins TRBV5-1 to TRBJ2-7; 7 nucleotides match TRBD1. Germline CDR1 is SGHRS and CDR2 is YFSETQ. Unmatched junction bases numbered 2, after V lost 0 bases and J lost 2 bases. The CDR3 has 14 residues. The CDR3 nucleotides read TGCGCCAGCAGCTTGGGAGACAGGGCCTACGAGCAGTACTTC. It translates to CASSLGDRAYEQYF.

The chain recombines TRBV30 with TRBJ2-1; D gene uncertain. V lost 0 bases, J lost 0 bases, and 9 bases lay in between. Germline values: CDR1 GTSNPN, CDR2 SVGIG (reference sequence). This CDR3 has 15 residues. The CDR3 DNA reads TGTGCCTGGAGTGTACTGTCTAGCTCCTACAATGAGCAGTTCTTC. Its protein product is CAWSVLSSSYNEQFF.

J is TRBJ2-1 and V is TRBV5-6; D call uncertain. CDR3 size: 12 residues. Trimming stripped 6 bases from V and 5 bases from J, with 9 bases between. The germline gives CDR1 SGHDT, CDR2 YYEEEE. The CDR3 region has the DNA TGTGCCAGCATGATCAGGCACAATGAGCAGTTCTTC. It yields the protein CASMIRHNEQFF.

The rearrangement joins TRBV6-5 to TRBJ1-2, with TRBD1 matching 8 bases. The germline V gene has CDR1 MNHEY and CDR2 SVGAGI. This CDR3 has 14 residues. V gave up 3 bases and J gave up 8 bases; unmatched junction bases: 8. CDR3 bases: TGTGCCAGCAGTTATAGTCAGGGGGCAAGCGGCTACACCTTC. This encodes CASSYSQGASGYTF.

The J gene is TRBJ2-3, the V gene TRBV5-1; 12 bases are shared with TRBD2. Germline lookup yields CDR1 SGHRS and CDR2 YFSETQ. CDR3 length: 15 residues. V shed 4 bases and J 0 bases; nucleotides not matched to a gene: 0. CDR3 sequence: CASSLAGGSTDTQYF. CDR3 DNA: TGCGCCAGCAGCCTAGCGGGGGGGAGCACAGATACGCAGTATTTT.

The gene calls are TRBV7-8 and TRBJ2-7; D gene ambiguous. This CDR3 has 11 residues. Deletions cut 8 bases from V and 5 bases from J, with 10 bases between. In germline, CDR1 is SGHVS, CDR2 FQNEAQ. CDR3 DNA: TGTGCCAGCTTGTCCAAAGACGAGCAGTACTTC. This codes for CASLSKDEQYF. The whole variable domain, remainder taken from reference TRBV7-8 and TRBJ2-7, is GAGVSQSPRYKVAKRGQDVALRCDPISGHVSLFWYQQALGQGPEFLTYFQNEAQLDKSGLPSDRFFAERPEGSVSTLKIQRTQQEDSAVYLCASLSKDEQYFGPGTRLTVT.

The chain recombines TRBV5-5 with TRBJ1-1, with unresolved D. The CDR3 consists of 14 residues. Trimming pared 0 bases from V and 1 base from J, leaving 7 bases between. Germline-derived CDR1 and CDR2 are SGHKS and YYEKEE (reference sequence). CDR3 in amino acids: CASSLGRPNTEAFF. For the CDR3, the DNA is TGTGCCAGCAGCTTGGGGCGCCCGAACACTGAAGCTTTCTTT.

This sequence joins TRBV5-6 and TRBJ1-1; D not resolved. Deletions cut 0 bases from V and 3 bases from J, with 12 bases between. Germline CDR1 is SGHDT and CDR2 is YYEEEE. There are 15 residues in the CDR3. The CDR3 here is CASSLVRGYYTEAFF. CDR3 nucleotide sequence: TGTGCCAGCAGCTTGGTTCGGGGATACTACACTGAAGCTTTCTTT.

The V call is TRBV5-1, the J call TRBJ1-2; possibly TRBD1 for D (5 bases). There are 15 residues in the CDR3. V lost 0 bases, J lost 7 bases, and 16 bases lay in between. Germline V gene data show CDR1 as SGHRS and CDR2 as YFSETQ. The CDR3 coding sequence is TGCGCCAGCAGCTTGGACGCGGGCCAGGGCGCTGGCTACACCTTC. It codes for CASSLDAGQGAGYTF.

CDR3 DNA: TGTGCCAGCAGCCTTCGAGGGGGATTCTCCTACGAGCAGTACTTC. This sequence encodes CASSLRGGFSYEQYF. The V and J genes are TRBV6-6 and TRBJ2-5, with D possibly matching TRBD1 (6 bases). The J call may be mistaken, given a closer DNA end match to TRBJ2-7. This CDR3 has 15 residues. Per germline, CDR1 MNHNY and CDR2 SVGAGI (reference sequence).

This clone was recorded a few times. The V call is TRBV7-9, the J call TRBJ1-1; D may be TRBD1 (5 bases). CDR3 size: 13 residues. The germline gives CDR1 SEHNR, CDR2 FQNEAQ (reference sequence). V was shortened by 5 bases and J by 0 bases, with 7 bases between the two germline ends. The DNA of the CDR3 is TGTGCCAGCAGCCTGGACATGAACACTGAAGCTTTCTTT. Its protein is CASSLDMNTEAFF.

The chain's CDR3 is CASSRGDPSTDTQYF. CDR3 in DNA: TGCGCCAGCAGTCGTGGCGACCCTAGCACAGATACGCAGTATTTT. The chain couples TRBV5-1 to TRBJ2-3; no clear D. With 5 bases removed from V and 0 bases from J, the gap between germline ends came to 13 bases. The CDR3 is 15 residues long. Germline CDR1 reads SGHRS; CDR2 reads YFSETQ.

This clone has more than one count but fewer than ten. The chain employs TRBV19 and TRBJ1-1, with unresolved D. CDR3 length: 13 residues. Trimming took off 7 bases at V and 7 bases at J, with 16 bases between the two ends. Germline CDR1 is LNHDA and CDR2 is SQIVND (reference sequence). CDR3 loop: CASKLGKRSEAFF. In DNA, the CDR3 is TGTGCCAGTAAATTGGGGAAGAGGAGTGAAGCTTTCTTT.

The J gene is TRBJ2-1, the V gene TRBV11-3, with 8 positions matching TRBD2. The CDR3 contains 13 residues. The junction had 1 base not matched to a gene; V was cut back by 3 bases and J by 6 bases. CDR1 is SGHNT and CDR2 is YENEEA in the germline V gene. This CDR3 reads CASSFGTSNEQFF. The CDR3 DNA reads as TGTGCCAGCAGCTTCGGGACTAGCAATGAGCAGTTCTTC.